What follows are 31 T cell receptor beta chains derived from one specimen sequenced in a study of blood T cell repertoires in COVID-19. Some clones are missing from TCRdb's copy, which holds only in-frame ones; the method was immunoSEQ multiplex PCR. This table has some 170,000 clones, roughly four fifths appearing once. Sequencing was done on a sample of peripheral blood. All receptors come from a human donor in a cohort sampled during active COVID-19.

V gene TRBV6-2 or TRBV6-3 combines with J gene TRBJ2-7; no definite D call. Germline CDR1 MNHEY, CDR2 SVGEGT. Trimming pared 0 bases from V and 2 bases from J, leaving 14 bases between. CDR3 length: 16 residues. The CDR3 reads CASSYSPTSPPYEQYF. Here the CDR3 DNA reads TGTGCCAGCAGTTACTCCCCTACGAGCCCCCCCTACGAGCAGTACTTC.

V usage is TRBV29-1 and J usage is TRBJ2-7; no definite D call. Trimming removed 7 bases from V and 3 bases from J, with 10 bases in between. The CDR3 runs 11 residues. The V gene's germline CDR1 is SQVTM and CDR2 ANQGSEA. CDR3 bases: TGCAGCGCTAGAGCTGACTACGAGCAGTACTTC. Residues: CSARADYEQYF.

The rearrangement links TRBV11-1 to TRBJ1-1; D gene uncertain. This CDR3 region has 13 residues. The V and J ends lost 3 bases and 0 bases respectively, with 5 bases between them. The V gene's germline CDR1 is SGHAT and CDR2 FQDESV (reference sequence). In DNA, the CDR3 is TGTGCCAGCAGCTTGAGGATGAACACTGAAGCTTTCTTT. It codes for CASSLRMNTEAFF.

This clone was detected only a few times. The V gene is TRBV28, the J gene TRBJ1-2; D might be TRBD1 (6 bases). The CDR3 has 15 residues. CDR1 is MDHEN and CDR2 is SYDVKM in the germline V gene. Trimming shortened V by 3 bases and J by 2 bases, and 13 bases separated the two germline ends. CDR3 in amino acids: CASSLGRGGNYGYTF. DNA for the CDR3: TGTGCCAGCAGTTTGGGCCGGGGGGGCAACTATGGCTACACCTTC.

The chain combines TRBV7-6 with TRBJ2-7; D is ambiguous. The CDR3 covers 20 residues. The germline gives CDR1 SGHVS, CDR2 FNYEAQ. V was shortened by 0 bases and J by 0 bases, with 24 bases between the two germline ends. CDR3 bases: TGTGCCAGCAGCTTAGCTAGAGGCCCGCCCCGCGGAACCTACTCCTACGAGCAGTACTTC. The encoded protein is CASSLARGPPRGTYSYEQYF.

The chain recombines TRBV6-2 or TRBV6-3 with TRBJ1-5; 11 positions agree with TRBD1. The V and J ends lost 6 bases and 10 bases, in that order; junction bases with no gene match: 11. From germline, CDR1 is MNHEY and CDR2 SVGEGT. The CDR3 spans 15 residues. CDR3 in DNA: TGTGCCAGCAGCGGAACCCGGGACAGGGGGATCCCCCAGCATTTT. Translated, it gives CASSGTRDRGIPQHF.

The gene calls are TRBV2 and TRBJ1-6, with D perhaps TRBD1 (6 bases). The ends were cut back, 3 bases at V and 10 bases at J, with 16 bases in the middle. The V gene's germline CDR1 is SNHLY and CDR2 FYNNEI. The CDR3 spans 15 residues. DNA of the CDR3: TGTGCCAGCAGTGAGACAGGCCAATTTGAATCACCCCTCCACTTT. This encodes CASSETGQFESPLHF.

The V and J genes are TRBV7-8 and TRBJ2-2; 7 bases map to TRBD1. Germline assignment: CDR1 SGHVS and CDR2 FQNEAQ. The CDR3 has 14 amino acids. J lost 4 bases, V lost 5 bases, and 4 bases had no gene match. The CDR3 spells CASSPDRLTGELFF. The CDR3 region has the DNA TGTGCCAGCAGCCCGGACAGGCTCACCGGGGAGCTGTTTTTT.

This chain connects TRBV5-4 to TRBJ1-4; no reliable D call. Germline V lookup: CDR1 SGHNT, CDR2 YYREEE (reference sequence). V was trimmed by 4 bases and J by 8 bases, leaving 21 bases between them. CDR3 length: 16 residues. This chain's CDR3 is CASSHEGPRSGEKLFF. DNA for the CDR3: TGTGCCAGCAGCCACGAGGGTCCCAGGTCGGGGGAAAAACTGTTTTTT.

The chain combines TRBV5-7 with TRBJ1-4; 12 nucleotides match TRBD1. TRBV5-7 is an open reading frame, and its role is uncertain. This CDR3 has 14 residues. V shed 2 bases, J shed 10 bases, and the junction held 3 bases outside the gene matches. This chain's CDR3 is CASSFGTGGGKLFF. CDR3 nucleotides: TGTGCCAGCAGCTTTGGGACAGGGGGCGGAAAACTGTTTTTT.

The chain combines TRBV9 with TRBJ1-5, with TRBD1 matching over 8 bases. V was pared by 4 bases and J by 6 bases, with 6 bases of the junction left unmatched. There are 14 residues in the CDR3. Germline-derived CDR1 and CDR2 are SGDLS and YYNGEE. CDR3 amino acids: CASSRTGGSQPQHF. In DNA form, the CDR3 reads TGTGCCAGCAGCCGAACAGGGGGGTCTCAGCCCCAGCATTTT.

This chain links TRBV2 with TRBJ2-5; 12 bases map to TRBD2. There are 13 residues in the CDR3. V trimming: 7 bases; J trimming: 4 bases; junction bases outside the gene matches: 1. Germline lookup yields CDR1 SNHLY and CDR2 FYNNEI. The CDR3 region has the DNA TGTGCCAGCAAGACTAGCGGGAGAGAGACCCAGTACTTC. Its translation is CASKTSGRETQYF.

V gene TRBV9 combines with J gene TRBJ2-3, with 8 bases lining up with TRBD1. The CDR3 covers 16 residues. Trimming took 3 bases from V and 1 from J; bases not matched to a gene: 7. Per the germline V gene, CDR1 is SGDLS and CDR2 is YYNGEE. The CDR3 is CASSARQGTGTDTQYF. The CDR3 region has the DNA TGTGCCAGCAGCGCCCGACAGGGGACGGGCACAGATACGCAGTATTTT.

This chain uses TRBV3-1 (or the pseudogene TRBV3-2) with TRBJ1-1; the D gene is possibly TRBD1 (6 bases). CDR3 length: 13 amino acids. CDR1 is LGHDT, CDR2 YNNKEL, per germline (reference sequence). Deletions cut 4 bases from V and 11 bases from J, with 17 bases between. The chain's CDR3 is CASSPHRDSAAFF. CDR3 DNA sequence: TGTGCCAGCAGCCCCCACAGGGATAGTGCGGCTTTCTTT.

This clone appeared a few times. This chain links TRBV5-4 with TRBJ2-6; D gene unclear. The V gene lost 2 bases and the J gene lost 0 bases, with 6 bases spanning the gap. Germline values: CDR1 SGHNT, CDR2 YYREEE (reference sequence). The CDR3 runs 15 residues. Here the CDR3 DNA reads TGTGCCAGCAGCTTCCGGAGCTCTGGGGCCAACGTCCTGACTTTC. As protein: CASSFRSSGANVLTF.

The gene calls are TRBV9 and TRBJ1-6; TRBD1 matches 7 bases. This CDR3 is 14 amino acids long. Germline V gene lookup returns CDR1 SGDLS and CDR2 YYNGEE. Trimming cost V 7 bases and J 2 bases; bases outside gene matches: 3. The CDR3 here is CASGQGAYNSPLHF. The CDR3 DNA reads as TGTGCCAGCGGTCAGGGGGCCTATAATTCACCCCTCCACTTT.

This chain links TRBV5-1 with TRBJ1-3; maybe TRBD1 (6 bases). V shed 0 bases and J shed 2 bases, with 9 bases lying between them. The CDR3 contains 15 residues. Germline V gene lookup returns CDR1 SGHRS and CDR2 YFSETQ. This chain's CDR3 is CASSLDAGAGNTIYF. CDR3 coding DNA: TGCGCCAGCAGCTTGGACGCAGGGGCTGGAAACACCATATATTTT.

This clone has more than one count but fewer than ten. The V and J genes are TRBV7-7 and TRBJ2-2; 8 nucleotides align to TRBD2. Germline CDR1 SSHAT, CDR2 FNYEAQ (reference sequence). CDR3 length: 15 residues. CDR3 coding DNA: TGTGCTAGCTCGGTTAGCGGGATAGGAACCGGGGAGCTGTTTTTT. Translation gives CASSVSGIGTGELFF.

The V gene is TRBV6-2 or TRBV6-3, the J gene TRBJ2-3, with 8 bases matching TRBD1. The CDR3 sequence is 12 residues long. Trimming took 6 bases from V and 9 from J; bases not matched to a gene: 5. Germline CDR1 and CDR2: MNHEY and SVGEGT. The CDR3 sequence: CASSRQGRTQYF. Written as DNA, the CDR3 is TGTGCCAGCAGCCGACAGGGGAGGACGCAGTATTTT.

The CDR3 nucleotides are TGTGCCAGCAGCTTGACAGGGGGCGTAAATGAAAAACTGTTTTTT. It yields the protein CASSLTGGVNEKLFF. This chain connects TRBV7-8 to TRBJ1-4; 10 bases match TRBD1. V trimming: 3 bases; J trimming: 5 bases; junction bases outside the gene matches: 3. Germline assignment: CDR1 SGHVS and CDR2 FQNEAQ. This CDR3 comprises 15 residues. Looking up the rest from reference TRBV7-8 and TRBJ1-4 gives the full variable domain: GAGVSQSPRYKVAKRGQDVALRCDPISGHVSLFWYQQALGQGPEFLTYFQNEAQLDKSGLPSDRFFAERPEGSVSTLKIQRTQQEDSAVYLCASSLTGGVNEKLFFGSGTQLSVL.

V is TRBV5-1 and J is TRBJ1-2; D is perhaps TRBD1 (6 bases). The germline V gene has CDR1 SGHRS and CDR2 YFSETQ. V shed 4 bases and J shed 7 bases, with 20 bases lying between them. The CDR3 covers 15 residues. The CDR3 spells CASSQNGALGAGYTF. The CDR3 DNA reads TGCGCCAGCAGCCAGAATGGGGCTTTGGGGGCTGGCTACACCTTC. Filled out from reference TRBV5-1 and TRBJ1-2, the complete variable domain reads KAGVTQTPRYLIKTRGQQVTLSCSPISGHRSVSWYQQTPGQGLQFLFEYFSETQRNKGNFPGRFSGRQFSNSRSEMNVSTLELGDSALYLCASSQNGALGAGYTFGSGTRLTVV.

CDR3 nucleotide sequence: TGTGCCAGCACAGCGGGACTGGAAGTCAATGAGCAGTTCTTC. Encoded protein: CASTAGLEVNEQFF. V and J are TRBV5-4 and TRBJ2-1; 7 nucleotides align to TRBD2. V lost 6 bases, J lost 6 bases, and 9 bases stayed unmatched. The CDR3 totals 14 residues. CDR1 SGHNT and CDR2 YYREEE come from the germline V gene (reference sequence).

This chain joins TRBV11-2 and TRBJ2-7; 7 bases match TRBD2. Looked up from germline, CDR1 is SGHAT and CDR2 is FQNNGV. CDR3 length: 17 residues. V lost 0 bases, J lost 4 bases, and 12 bases stayed unmatched. CDR3 sequence reads: CASSLDSGRLAAYEQYF. Written as DNA, the CDR3 is TGTGCCAGCAGCTTAGATTCCGGGCGGCTAGCGGCATACGAGCAGTACTTC.

V usage is TRBV27 and J usage is TRBJ2-7, with D maybe TRBD2 (5 bases). Germline V lookup: CDR1 MNHEY, CDR2 SMNVEV (reference sequence). V lost 5 bases to trimming and J lost 0 bases, with 14 bases between them. The CDR3 covers 15 residues. In nucleotides, the CDR3 is TGTGCCAGCAGTACGATTGCGGGCCCCTCCTACGAGCAGTACTTC. Translation: CASSTIAGPSYEQYF.

The rearrangement joins TRBV3-1 (or the pseudogene TRBV3-2) to TRBJ1-6, with 9 bases fitting TRBD1. The CDR3 extends over 18 amino acids. Trimming cost V 0 bases and J 7 bases; bases outside gene matches: 10. Germline loops: CDR1 LGHDT, CDR2 YNNKEL (reference sequence). The CDR3 nucleotides are TGTGCCAGCAGCCAAGAAAAGTGGGGGACAGGGTCGAATTCACCCCTCCACTTT. Its translation: CASSQEKWGTGSNSPLHF.

This clone showed up just a few times. This sequence joins TRBV11-2 and TRBJ2-1, with 10 bases matching TRBD2. Germline assignment: CDR1 SGHAT and CDR2 FQNNGV. The CDR3 length is 17 residues. V lost 4 bases, J lost 5 bases, and 11 bases stayed unmatched. This chain's CDR3 is CASSYGPGLADNNEQFF. CDR3 bases: TGTGCCAGCAGCTACGGCCCCGGACTAGCGGACAACAATGAGCAGTTCTTC.

This sequence joins TRBV5-6 and TRBJ1-2; 7 bases fit TRBD1. The CDR3 is made up of 16 amino acids. Trimming took 0 bases from V and 7 from J; bases not matched to a gene: 12. CDR1 SGHDT and CDR2 YYEEEE come from the germline V gene. The CDR3 is CASSLAGTEGIGGYTF. Written as DNA, the CDR3 is TGTGCCAGCAGCTTGGCCGGGACAGAAGGGATCGGTGGCTACACCTTC.

This chain connects TRBV5-1 to TRBJ1-4; D unclear. CDR3 size: 15 residues. The germline gives CDR1 SGHRS, CDR2 YFSETQ. V lost 4 bases, J lost 6 bases, and 16 bases lay in between. The CDR3 DNA follows: TGCGCCAGCAGCGCCACCGGCGGGTATTATGAAAAACTGTTTTTT. Its protein is CASSATGGYYEKLFF.

The chain recombines TRBV9 with TRBJ2-1; D is uncertain. V dropped 0 bases and J dropped 0 bases, with 7 bases sitting between them. Germline lookup yields CDR1 SGDLS and CDR2 YYNGEE. This CDR3 contains 15 residues. The CDR3 DNA follows: TGTGCCAGCAGCGTAGATTTGAGCTCCTACAATGAGCAGTTCTTC. Amino acid sequence: CASSVDLSSYNEQFF.

The chain has TRBV29-1 and TRBJ1-4, with 9 bases identical to TRBD1. The CDR3 spans 18 residues. J gave up 8 bases and V 4 bases, and 20 bases lay outside the gene matches. CDR1 and CDR2 (germline): SQVTM, ANQGSEA. The CDR3 reads CSVVRPKTGGRRKEKLFF. DNA of the CDR3: TGCAGCGTTGTTCGTCCTAAGACAGGGGGAAGACGAAAGGAAAAACTGTTTTTT.

The rearrangement links TRBV27 to TRBJ2-7; weak D call: TRBD1 (8 bases). Germline V CDR1 and CDR2: MNHEY, SMNVEV (reference sequence). Trimming took 5 bases from V and 3 from J, leaving 14 bases between them. The CDR3 is 14 amino acids. Here the CDR3 reads CASSQNRGGYEQYF. The DNA of the CDR3 is TGTGCCAGCAGTCAAAACAGGGGGGGCTACGAGCAGTACTTC.